The source of this TCR beta chain is a study of blood T cell repertoires in COVID-19. TCRdb's copy holds only in-frame clones and misses some; the assay was immunoSEQ multiplex PCR. The sample includes roughly 210,000 clones, approximately 90% of them seen just once. Trimming took 1 base from V and 4 from J, leaving 19 bases between them. This CDR3 has 17 residues. Looked up from germline, CDR1 is MGHRA and CDR2 is YSYEKL. The sequenced material came from peripheral blood. The origin of this receptor is a man aged 65-85 years with acute or convalescent COVID-19. The V and J genes are TRBV4-1 and TRBJ1-1; possibly TRBD1 for D (6 bases). The CDR3 sequence: CASSQGPSGAHGTEAFF. The CDR3 nucleotides are TGCGCCAGCAGCCAAGGCCCCTCAGGGGCGCATGGCACTGAAGCTTTCTTT.